Sequencing of this T cell receptor beta chain was carried out in a study of neurological immune-mediated disorders. TCRdb analysed the 5' RACE reads with MiXCR anew, one entry per CDR3 protein. In the table there are over 60,000 distinct CDR3 sequences, roughly 4.7% of which are singletons. Germline CDR1 reads SGHRS; CDR2 reads YFSETQ. The V end was cut by 5 bases, the J end by 0 bases, with 10 bases between. This CDR3 contains 14 residues. Sequences were obtained from PBMCs. This receptor was obtained from a woman aged 25 to 39 with multiple sclerosis. The gene calls are TRBV5-1 and TRBJ2-3, with D perhaps TRBD2 (5 bases). The DNA for the CDR3 is TGCGCCAGCAGACTGACGGGGAGCACAGATACGCAGTATTTT. It is translated as CASRLTGSTDTQYF. The full variable domain, with the rest looked up from reference TRBV5-1 and TRBJ2-3, is KAGVTQTPRYLIKTRGQQVTLSCSPISGHRSVSWYQQTPGQGLQFLFEYFSETQRNKGNFPGRFSGRQFSNSRSEMNVSTLELGDSALYLCASRLTGSTDTQYFGPGTRLTVL.